This T cell receptor (beta chain) was sequenced in a study of OX40 agonist ivuxolimab in advanced cancers. Some background on the complete study: Ivuxolimab, which targeted the costimulatory receptor OX40 (CD134), was an agonistic, fully human IgG2 monoclonal antibody. Partial responses were achieved by three dose-escalation patients, of whom one had hepatocellular carcinoma and two had cutaneous melanoma. Among the roughly 54 dose-escalation patients, approximately 20 had hepatocellular carcinoma, approximately 15 melanoma, 9 renal cell carcinoma and 9 head and neck cancer. Patients were allowed to have had prior anti-PD-1, anti-PD-L1 or anti-CTLA-4 therapy, and 40% of the dose-escalation patients had previously received checkpoint inhibitors. Intravenous ivuxolimab was administered to patients every 2 weeks at six dose levels: 0.01, 0.1, 0.3, 1.5, 3 and 10 mg/kg. The paper reports the monotherapy dose-escalation portion (N of about 50 patients) of the phase I ivuxolimab trial. In the dose-escalation cohort, over 65% of patients were male, and the mean age was approximately 60 years, with a range of about 20 to 90. The point of sequencing TCRbeta in the periphery was to test whether ivuxolimab changed TCR sequence diversity and drove clonal T-cell expansion. The research as a whole found: In the 0.1-3.0 mg/kg groups, partial responders had among the lowest normalized peripheral clonal expansion, particularly in CD8+ T cells. Low levels of normalized T-cell clonal expansion were also seen in some nonresponding patients. After ivuxolimab, expanded clones were on average more numerous among CD8+ T cells than among CD4+ T cells. Antigen specificity was not determined for the clonally expanded peripheral T cells. At doses of 0.1 to 3.0 mg/kg, clonal expansion of both CD4+ and CD8+ T cells in blood was seen between baseline and week 6.

From the cysteine through the phenylalanine, the CDR3 covers 15 amino acids. The CDR3 DNA has 45 bases and is translated from base 1. CDR1 LNHDA and CDR2 SQIVND are derived from the germline V gene (reference sequence). Trimming removed 6 bases from V and 2 bases from J, leaving 17 bases between the germline ends. Patients with a history of autoimmune disease or receiving systemic immunosuppression were excluded from the trial. Peripheral blood for TCR sequencing was collected from all dose cohorts at baseline, on cycle 4 day 1, and on cycle 7 day 1. Samples came from an open-label, multicenter, first-in-human phase I dose-escalation trial of ivuxolimab. Adults with locally advanced or metastatic melanoma, renal cell, hepatocellular, or head and neck squamous cell carcinoma were enrolled in the trial. Before TCR sequencing, CD4+ T cells and CD8+ T cells from peripheral blood were sorted into separate populations.

About this clone: The antigen it recognizes is unknown. The input lacks base qualities; no much larger clone sits a single base away.

Genomic DNA was extracted from sorted cells for sequencing of the TCRbeta CDR3 region. The immunoSEQ Assay was used to sequence the TCRbeta CDR3 regions. TCRdb re-hosts the immuneACCESS table, in-frame sequences only. Its copies lack some clones; in the studies checked, an unresolved V gene accounts for under half of them, and the cause for the rest is not known. The sample table records tens of thousands of clones; roughly 88% of these occur just once. Jointly, the top ten make up roughly 1.2% of the sample. This receptor was identified in an adult with an advanced solid tumor such as melanoma, head and neck, liver or kidney cancer. Recombination connected TRBV19 to TRBJ2-7; the D gene is possibly TRBD2, with 7 bases matching. Here the sequenced sample was CD4+ or CD8+ T cells sorted from blood, taken in a trial of the OX40 agonist ivuxolimab. CDR3 region: CASRPVGGGPYEQYF. The DNA is TGTGCCAGTAGACCAGTAGGGGGGGGCCCCTACGAGCAGTACTTC. This CDR3, with the reference TRBV19 and TRBJ2-7 proteins standing in past its ends, gives the full variable domain DGGITQSPKYLFRKEGQNVTLSCEQNLNHDAMYWYRQDPGQGLRLIYYSQIVNDFQKGDIAEGYSVSREKKESFPLTVTSAQKNPTAFYLCASRPVGGGPYEQYFGPGTRLTVT.